These T cell receptor beta chains were read from a single sample in a study of response to subunit inactivated influenza vaccine. MiXCR, run by TCRdb on the RT-PCR reads, gives a single entry per CDR3 protein. The table lists about 650,000 distinct CDR3 sequences, 14% of them singletons. This specimen was PBMCs from blood, taken 14 to 15 days before vaccination. These receptors all come from a man aged 50 to 60 who received an inactivated influenza vaccine. CDR3s include the opening cysteine and the closing phenylalanine or tryptophan.

>TRBJ2-7|TRBV29-1
CSVVTGDSYEQYF
>TRBJ2-1|TRBV15
CATSRGRDRVVDEQFF
>TRBJ1-2|TRBV7-9
CASSKRGRLDYGYTF
>TRBJ2-5|TRBV12-3/TRBV12-4
CASRRDRGEETQYF
>TRBJ2-7|TRBV20-1
CSATGGIVYEQYF
>TRBJ2-3|TRBV11-2
CASSLTGTSGPARGGTQYF
>TRBJ1-5|TRBV4-3
CASSQGEGQPQHF
>TRBJ2-5|TRBV5-1
CASSLFSGGSQETQYF
>TRBJ2-7|TRBV29-1
CSVGTGEGEYF
>TRBJ1-5|TRBV4-3
CASSHRWGAVNQPQHF
>TRBJ1-6|TRBV20-1
CSARASTGRNSPLHF
>TRBJ1-5|TRBV6-1
CASSGQGFRQPQHF
>TRBJ2-1|TRBV7-3
CASSLNSPSEQFF
>TRBJ1-3|TRBV7-9
CASSFMDSGNTIYF
>TRBJ1-2|TRBV5-1
CASSLRNSGYTF
>TRBJ2-5|TRBV18
CASSSGEPETQYF
>TRBJ1-3|TRBV27
CASSQFRGSGNTIYF
>TRBJ2-3|TRBV6-5
CASSYSPGEGADTQYF
>TRBJ2-1|TRBV12-3/TRBV12-4
CASSYSDRGQFF
>TRBJ2-3|TRBV7-2
CASSLGTSGGSGDTQYF
>TRBJ2-5|TRBV11-2
CASSPRGPQGETQYF
>TRBJ1-1|TRBV7-2
CASSLLTVNTEAFF
>TRBJ2-5|TRBV29-1
CSVREGQETQYF
>TRBJ2-1|TRBV18
CASSPRGSYEQFF
>TRBJ2-2|TRBV11-1
CASSLVGGVLDTGELFF
>TRBJ2-2|TRBV28
CASSLFGGSDTGELFF
>TRBJ2-1|TRBV7-8
CASSTLAYNEQFF
>TRBJ2-1|TRBV19
CASSIGAYNEQFF
>TRBJ1-2|TRBV19
CASSRQGTNYGYTF
>TRBJ2-5|TRBV6-2/TRBV6-3
CASRGQRDVQQTQYF
>TRBJ1-1|TRBV4-2
CASSQERETEAFF
>TRBJ2-1|TRBV20-1
CSARLPRGLAGGPGQFF
>TRBJ2-5|TRBV5-1
CASSGKRGLYQETQYF
>TRBJ2-5|TRBV5-1
CASSLAEGRPLGETQYF
>TRBJ1-4|TRBV5-1
CASSLGASTNEKLFF
>TRBJ2-6|TRBV24-1
CATSDSSGANVLTF
>TRBJ2-7|TRBV27
CASTWTGSSYEQYF
>TRBJ2-2|TRBV5-5
CASSRVGNTGELFF
>TRBJ2-1|TRBV27
CASSLLSSVSSYNEQFF
>TRBJ1-4|TRBV20-1
CSASDLGRGEKLFF